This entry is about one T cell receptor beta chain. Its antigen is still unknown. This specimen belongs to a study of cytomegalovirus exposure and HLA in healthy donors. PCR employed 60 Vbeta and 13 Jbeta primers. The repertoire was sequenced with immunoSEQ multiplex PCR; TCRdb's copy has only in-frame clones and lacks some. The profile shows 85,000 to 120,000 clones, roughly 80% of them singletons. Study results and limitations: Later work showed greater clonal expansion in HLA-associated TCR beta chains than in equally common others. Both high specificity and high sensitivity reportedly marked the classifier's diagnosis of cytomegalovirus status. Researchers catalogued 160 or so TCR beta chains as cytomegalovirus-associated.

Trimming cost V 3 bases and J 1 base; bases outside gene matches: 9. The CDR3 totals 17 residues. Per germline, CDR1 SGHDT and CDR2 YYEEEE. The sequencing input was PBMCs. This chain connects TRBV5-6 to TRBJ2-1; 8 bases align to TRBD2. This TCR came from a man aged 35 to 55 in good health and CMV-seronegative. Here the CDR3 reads CASSSKRGGGSYNEQFF. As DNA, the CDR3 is TGTGCCAGCAGCTCGAAGAGGGGCGGGGGGTCCTACAATGAGCAGTTCTTC. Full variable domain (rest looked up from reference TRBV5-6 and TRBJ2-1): DAGVTQSPTHLIKTRGQQVTLRCSPKSGHDTVSWYQQALGQGPQFIFQYYEEEERQRGNFPDRFSGHQFPNYSSELNVNALLLGDSALYLCASSSKRGGGSYNEQFFGPGTRLTVL.